This T cell receptor (beta chain) was identified in a study of OX40 agonist ivuxolimab in advanced cancers. On the study more broadly: The dose-escalation group included hepatocellular carcinoma, melanoma, renal cell carcinoma and head and neck cancer. Partial responses, seen in three patients, involved one hepatocellular carcinoma and two cutaneous melanomas.

Profiling relied on immunoSEQ multiplex PCR, and the TCRdb table lists in-frame clones only, not all of them. The table lists about 35,000 clones, 84% of them singletons. Comments on this clone: Its cognate antigen is unknown.

The CDR3 is 15 amino acids. V dropped 5 bases and J dropped 4 bases, with 18 bases sitting between them. Germline CDR1 reads MNHEY; CDR2 reads SMNVEV (reference sequence). Study-wide points: CD8+ T cells were the subset that, on average, had more expanded clones than CD4+.

J is TRBJ2-7 and V is TRBV27; D might be TRBD1 (6 bases). The sequencing here drew on CD4+ or CD8+ T cells sorted from blood, taken in a trial of the OX40 agonist ivuxolimab. This clonotype was obtained from an adult with an advanced solid tumor such as melanoma, head and neck, liver or kidney cancer. The CDR3 coding sequence is TGTGCCAGCAGTCCCAACCCGGGACAACAATACGAGCAGTACTTC. Translation gives CASSPNPGQQYEQYF.